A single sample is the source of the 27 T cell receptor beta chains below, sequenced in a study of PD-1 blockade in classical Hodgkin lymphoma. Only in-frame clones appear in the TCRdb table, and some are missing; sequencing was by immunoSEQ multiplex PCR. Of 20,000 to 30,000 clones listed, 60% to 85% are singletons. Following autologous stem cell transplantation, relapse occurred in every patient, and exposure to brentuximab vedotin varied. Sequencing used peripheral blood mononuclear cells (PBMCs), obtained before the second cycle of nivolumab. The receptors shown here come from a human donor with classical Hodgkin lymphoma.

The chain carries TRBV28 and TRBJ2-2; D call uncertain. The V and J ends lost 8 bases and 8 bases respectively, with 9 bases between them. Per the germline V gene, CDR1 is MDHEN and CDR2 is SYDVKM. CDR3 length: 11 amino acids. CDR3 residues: CASSRIGELFF. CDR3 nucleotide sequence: TGTGCCAGCTCCCGCATAGGGGAGCTGTTTTTT.

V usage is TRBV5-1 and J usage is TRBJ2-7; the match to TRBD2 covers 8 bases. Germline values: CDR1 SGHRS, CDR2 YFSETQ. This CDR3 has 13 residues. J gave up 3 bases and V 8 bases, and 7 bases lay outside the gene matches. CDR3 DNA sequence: TGCGCCAGAGGGGCTAGCGGGCTCTACGAGCAGTACTTC. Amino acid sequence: CARGASGLYEQYF.

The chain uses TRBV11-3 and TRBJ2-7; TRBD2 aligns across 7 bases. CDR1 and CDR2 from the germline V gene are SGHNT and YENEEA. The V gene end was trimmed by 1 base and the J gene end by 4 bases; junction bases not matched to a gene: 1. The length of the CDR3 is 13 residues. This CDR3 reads CASSLGGSYEQYF. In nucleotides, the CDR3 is TGTGCCAGCAGCTTAGGCGGGAGTTACGAGCAGTACTTC. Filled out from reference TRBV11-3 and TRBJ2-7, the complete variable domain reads EAGVVQSPRYKIIEKKQPVAFWCNPISGHNTLYWYLQNLGQGPELLIRYENEEAVDDSQLPKDRFSAERLKGVDSTLKIQPAELGDSAVYLCASSLGGSYEQYFGPGTRLTVT.

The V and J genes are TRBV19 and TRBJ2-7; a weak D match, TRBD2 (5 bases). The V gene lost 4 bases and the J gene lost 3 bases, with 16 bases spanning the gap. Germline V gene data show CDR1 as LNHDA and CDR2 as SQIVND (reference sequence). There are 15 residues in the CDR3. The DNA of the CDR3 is TGTGCCAGTAGTAATATGGGCGGGTCCGACTACGAGCAGTACTTC. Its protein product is CASSNMGGSDYEQYF.

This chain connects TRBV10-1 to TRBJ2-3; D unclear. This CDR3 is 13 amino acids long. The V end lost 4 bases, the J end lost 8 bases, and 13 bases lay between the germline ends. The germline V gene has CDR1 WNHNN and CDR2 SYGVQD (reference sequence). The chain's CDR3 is CASSASIVSTQYF. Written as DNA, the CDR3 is TGCGCCAGCAGTGCGTCCATAGTTTCTACGCAGTATTTT.

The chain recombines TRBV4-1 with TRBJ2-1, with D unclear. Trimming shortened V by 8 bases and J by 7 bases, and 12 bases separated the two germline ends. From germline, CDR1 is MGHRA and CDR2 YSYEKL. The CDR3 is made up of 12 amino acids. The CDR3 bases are TGCGCCAGCGTTGGCAGTACGAATGAGCAGTTCTTC. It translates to CASVGSTNEQFF.

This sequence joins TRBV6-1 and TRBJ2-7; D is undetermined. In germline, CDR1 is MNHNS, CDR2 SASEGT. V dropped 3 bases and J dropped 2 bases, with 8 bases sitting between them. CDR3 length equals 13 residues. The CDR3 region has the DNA TGTGCCAGCAGTGAGTCTTCCCCCTACGAGCAGTACTTC. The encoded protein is CASSESSPYEQYF.

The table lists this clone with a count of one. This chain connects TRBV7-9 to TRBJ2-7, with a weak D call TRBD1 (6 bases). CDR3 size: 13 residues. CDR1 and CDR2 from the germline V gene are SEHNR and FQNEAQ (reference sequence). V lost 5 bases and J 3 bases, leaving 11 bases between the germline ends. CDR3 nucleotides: TGTGCCAGCAGCCAGCCGGGACACTACGAGCAGTACTTC. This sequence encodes CASSQPGHYEQYF.

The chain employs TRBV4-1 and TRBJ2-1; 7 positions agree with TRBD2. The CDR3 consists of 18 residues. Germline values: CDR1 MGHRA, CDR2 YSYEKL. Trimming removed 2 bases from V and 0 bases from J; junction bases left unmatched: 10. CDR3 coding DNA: TGCGCCAGCAGCCAAAGGGCCCTCCTAGCGGCCTCCTACAATGAGCAGTTCTTC. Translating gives CASSQRALLAASYNEQFF.

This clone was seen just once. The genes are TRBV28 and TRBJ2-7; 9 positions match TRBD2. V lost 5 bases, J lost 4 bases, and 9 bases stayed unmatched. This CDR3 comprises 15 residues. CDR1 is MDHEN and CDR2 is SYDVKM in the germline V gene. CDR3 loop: CASSPLGSGSYEQYF. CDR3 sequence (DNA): TGTGCCAGCAGTCCCCTGGGTAGCGGGAGTTACGAGCAGTACTTC.

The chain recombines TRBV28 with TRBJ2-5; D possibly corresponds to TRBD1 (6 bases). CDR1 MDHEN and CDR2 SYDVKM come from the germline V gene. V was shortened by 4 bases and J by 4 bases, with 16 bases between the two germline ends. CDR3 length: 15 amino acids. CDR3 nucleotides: TGTGCCAGCAGTTCCCCTCAGGGGAAAGGAGAGACCCAGTACTTC. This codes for CASSSPQGKGETQYF.

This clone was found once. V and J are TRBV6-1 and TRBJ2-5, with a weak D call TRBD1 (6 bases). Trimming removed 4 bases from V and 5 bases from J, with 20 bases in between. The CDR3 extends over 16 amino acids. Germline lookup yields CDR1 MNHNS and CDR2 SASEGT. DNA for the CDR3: TGTGCCAGCAGTGGGCACCCGCAGGGGAATGGGGAGACCCAGTACTTC. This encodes CASSGHPQGNGETQYF.

The chain's CDR3 is CASSLGFGGRETQYF. The CDR3 DNA follows: TGTGCCAGCAGCTTAGGATTTGGCGGGAGAGAGACCCAGTACTTC. The genes are TRBV11-2 and TRBJ2-5; 7 bases line up with TRBD2. J lost 4 bases, V lost 1 base, and 6 bases had no gene match. The CDR3 spans 15 residues. CDR1 and CDR2 from the germline V gene are SGHAT and FQNNGV.

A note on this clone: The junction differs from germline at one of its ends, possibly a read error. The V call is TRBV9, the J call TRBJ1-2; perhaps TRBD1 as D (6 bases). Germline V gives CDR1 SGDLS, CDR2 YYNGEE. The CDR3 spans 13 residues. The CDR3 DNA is TGTACCAGCAATACACAGGGTGGCTATGGCTACACCTTC. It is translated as CTSNTQGGYGYTF.

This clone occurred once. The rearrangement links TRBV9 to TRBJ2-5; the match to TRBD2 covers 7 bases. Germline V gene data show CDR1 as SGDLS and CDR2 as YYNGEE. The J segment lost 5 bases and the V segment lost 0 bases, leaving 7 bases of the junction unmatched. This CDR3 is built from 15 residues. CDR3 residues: CASSVDAGVGETQYF. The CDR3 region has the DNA TGTGCCAGCAGCGTAGATGCGGGAGTGGGCGAGACCCAGTACTTC. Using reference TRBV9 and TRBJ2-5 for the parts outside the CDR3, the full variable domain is DSGVTQTPKHLITATGQRVTLRCSPRSGDLSVYWYQQSLDQGLQFLIQYYNGEERAKGNILERFSAQQFPDLHSELNLSSLELGDSALYFCASSVDAGVGETQYFGPGTRLLVL.

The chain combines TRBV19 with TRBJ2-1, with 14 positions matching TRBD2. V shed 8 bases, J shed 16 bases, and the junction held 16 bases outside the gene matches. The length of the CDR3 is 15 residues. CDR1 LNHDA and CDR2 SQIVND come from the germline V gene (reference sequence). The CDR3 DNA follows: TGTGCCAGTCCCACCAGGACTAGCGGGAGGCCGCCAGCCTTCTTC. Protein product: CASPTRTSGRPPAFF.

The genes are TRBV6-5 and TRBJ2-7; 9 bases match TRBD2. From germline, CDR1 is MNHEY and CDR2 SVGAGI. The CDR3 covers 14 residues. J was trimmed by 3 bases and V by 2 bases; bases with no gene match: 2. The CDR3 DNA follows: TGTGCCAGCAGTTACGGCGGGAGGGACTACGAGCAGTACTTC. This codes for CASSYGGRDYEQYF.

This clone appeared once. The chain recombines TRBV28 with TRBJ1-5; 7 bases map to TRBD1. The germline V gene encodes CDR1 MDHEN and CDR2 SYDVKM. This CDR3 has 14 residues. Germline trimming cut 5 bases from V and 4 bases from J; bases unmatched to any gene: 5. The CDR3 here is CASSRTGPNQPQHF. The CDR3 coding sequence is TGTGCCAGCAGTCGGACAGGTCCAAATCAGCCCCAGCATTTT.

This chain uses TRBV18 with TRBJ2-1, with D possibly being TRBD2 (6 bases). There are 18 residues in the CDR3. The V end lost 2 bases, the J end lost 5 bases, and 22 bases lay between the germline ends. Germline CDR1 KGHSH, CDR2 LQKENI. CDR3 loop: CASSPSWGGRDSNNEQFF. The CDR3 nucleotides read TGTGCCAGCTCACCAAGTTGGGGAGGAAGAGACAGCAACAATGAGCAGTTCTTC.

The CDR3 DNA is TGTGCCAGCAGTTTGTTGGGGACAGGGAATTCACCCCTCCACTTT. Translation gives CASSLLGTGNSPLHF. The V gene is TRBV28, the J gene TRBJ1-6; 9 bases agree with TRBD1. The CDR3 is 15 amino acids. Trimming cost V 3 bases and J 7 bases; bases outside gene matches: 4. From germline, CDR1 is MDHEN and CDR2 SYDVKM. Supplemented by reference TRBV28 and TRBJ1-6, the full variable domain reads DVKVTQSSRYLVKRTGEKVFLECVQDMDHENMFWYRQDPGLGLRLIYFSYDVKMKEKGDIPEGYSVSREKKERFSLILESASTNQTSMYLCASSLLGTGNSPLHFGNGTRLTVT.

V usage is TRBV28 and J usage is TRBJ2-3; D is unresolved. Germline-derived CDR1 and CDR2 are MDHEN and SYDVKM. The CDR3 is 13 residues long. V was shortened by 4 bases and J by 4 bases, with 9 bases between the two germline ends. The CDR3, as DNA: TGTGCCAGCAGTTCCCGCCTAGCAGATACGCAGTATTTT. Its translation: CASSSRLADTQYF.

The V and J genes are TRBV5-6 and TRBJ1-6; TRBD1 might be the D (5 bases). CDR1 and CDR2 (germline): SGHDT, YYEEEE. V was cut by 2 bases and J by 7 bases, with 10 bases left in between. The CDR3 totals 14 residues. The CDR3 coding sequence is TGTGCCAGCAGCTTAATACAGGTCAATTCACCCCTCCACTTT. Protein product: CASSLIQVNSPLHF.

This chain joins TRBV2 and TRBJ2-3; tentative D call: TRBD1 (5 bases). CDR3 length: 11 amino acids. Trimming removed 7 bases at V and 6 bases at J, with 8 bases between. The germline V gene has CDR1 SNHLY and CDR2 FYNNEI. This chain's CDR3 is CASTRDDTQYF. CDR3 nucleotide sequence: TGTGCCAGCACCAGGGATGATACGCAGTATTTT.

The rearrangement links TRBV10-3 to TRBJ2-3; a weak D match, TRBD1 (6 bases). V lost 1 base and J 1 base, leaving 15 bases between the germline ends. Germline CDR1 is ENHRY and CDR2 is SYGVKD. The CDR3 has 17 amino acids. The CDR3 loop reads CAISELPFRQGTDTQYF. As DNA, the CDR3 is TGTGCCATCAGTGAGTTGCCCTTCAGACAGGGCACAGATACGCAGTATTTT.

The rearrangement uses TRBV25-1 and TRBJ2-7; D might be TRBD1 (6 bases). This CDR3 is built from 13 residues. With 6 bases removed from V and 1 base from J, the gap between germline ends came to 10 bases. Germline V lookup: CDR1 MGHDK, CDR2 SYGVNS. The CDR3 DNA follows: TGTGCCAGCAGGCCACAGGGATCCTACGAGCAGTACTTC. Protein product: CASRPQGSYEQYF.

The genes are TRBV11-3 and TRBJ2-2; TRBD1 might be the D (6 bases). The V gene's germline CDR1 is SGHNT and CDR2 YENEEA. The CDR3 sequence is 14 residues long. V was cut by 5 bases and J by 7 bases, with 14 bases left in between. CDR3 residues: CASSTYRVHGELFF. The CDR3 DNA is TGTGCCAGCAGCACCTACAGGGTGCACGGGGAGCTGTTTTTT. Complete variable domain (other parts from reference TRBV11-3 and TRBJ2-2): EAGVVQSPRYKIIEKKQPVAFWCNPISGHNTLYWYLQNLGQGPELLIRYENEEAVDDSQLPKDRFSAERLKGVDSTLKIQPAELGDSAVYLCASSTYRVHGELFFGEGSRLTVL.

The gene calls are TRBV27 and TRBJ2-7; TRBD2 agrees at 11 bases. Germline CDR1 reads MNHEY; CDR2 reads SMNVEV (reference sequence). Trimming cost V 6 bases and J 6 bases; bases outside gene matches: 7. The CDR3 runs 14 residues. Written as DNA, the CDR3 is TGTGCCAGCAGCCTAGCGGGAGGTAGCTCCGAGCAGTACTTC. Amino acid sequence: CASSLAGGSSEQYF.